The table lists the clone carrying this T cell receptor beta chain with many counts. The study used a library that attached unique molecular identifiers to individual cDNA molecules. TCRdb fed the RACE reads into MiXCR, producing one record per CDR3 protein. Seen here are over 35,000 distinct CDR3 sequences, about 4.2% observed once, and the top ten hold about a quarter. CDR1 is DFQATT and CDR2 is SNEGSKA in the germline V gene (reference sequence). This CDR3 is built from 14 residues. The trim removed 6 bases at V and 7 bases at J, leaving 10 bases unmatched. The sample comes from a study of human T cells and chemical hapten exposure. Study in general: Upper-back patches of 0.01% DPC were read at 6 days.

Sample time point: patch test 1, 2 weeks after DPC sensitization. Documented treatment: therapeutic diphenylcyclopropenone sensitization with weekly scalp DPC. RNA extraction used unfractionated whole blood as the source of total RNA. The chain links TRBV20-1 to TRBJ1-4, with TRBD1 matching over 8 bases. This material consisted of whole blood, taken in connection with sensitization to the hapten diphenylcyclopropenone (DPC). This TCR derives from a man between 45 and 60 years old with alopecia areata. Some clones in this sample may be carry-over from other donors' samples. The CDR3 spells CSAPDRVVREKLFF. CDR3 DNA: TGCAGTGCGCCGGACAGGGTCGTTCGTGAAAAACTGTTTTTT.